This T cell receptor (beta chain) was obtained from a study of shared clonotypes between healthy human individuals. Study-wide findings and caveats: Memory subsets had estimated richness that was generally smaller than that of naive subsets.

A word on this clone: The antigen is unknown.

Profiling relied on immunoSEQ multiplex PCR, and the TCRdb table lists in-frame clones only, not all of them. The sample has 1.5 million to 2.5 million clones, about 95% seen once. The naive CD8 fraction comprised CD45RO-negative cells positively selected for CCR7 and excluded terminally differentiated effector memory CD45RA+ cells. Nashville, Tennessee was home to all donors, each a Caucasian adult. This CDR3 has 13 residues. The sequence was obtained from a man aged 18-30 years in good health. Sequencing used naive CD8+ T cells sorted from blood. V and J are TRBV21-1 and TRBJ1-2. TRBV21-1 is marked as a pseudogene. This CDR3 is CASSKALVYGYTF. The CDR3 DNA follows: TGTGCCAGCAGCAAAGCGCTGGTCTATGGCTACACCTTC.